These T cell receptor beta chains were read from a single sample in a study of T cells in pancreatic ductal adenocarcinoma. Assay: immunoSEQ multiplex PCR; the TCRdb copy retains only in-frame clones and omits some. Among around 100,000 clones, more than 90% were seen once, and the ten largest hold less than 4%. The specimen sequenced was PBMCs. These receptors all come from a human donor with pancreatic ductal adenocarcinoma. CDR3s include the opening cysteine and the closing phenylalanine or tryptophan. A D gene is named only where the DNA matches it firmly. Clone size is stated in some rows and not others, as once, few, many or a class when expanded.

cdr3_nt cdr3_aa v_call clone_size j_call d_call
TGTGCCAGCAGTACGGGAGCGGGAGAGGAGACCCAGTACTTC CASSTGAGEETQYF TRBV7-2 NA TRBJ2-5 TRBD2
TGTGCCAGCTCACCAGGGCTCCCTCGGGCCAACGTCCTGACTTTC CASSPGLPRANVLTF TRBV18 NA TRBJ2-6 NA
TGTGCCAGCAGTGTCCAGACAGTTTCCACTGAAGCTTTCTTT CASSVQTVSTEAFF TRBV2 NA TRBJ1-1 NA
TGTGCCAGCAGTTCGCCTTTCGGTAGGGGGAACACCGGGGAGCTGTTTTTT CASSSPFGRGNTGELFF TRBV28 once TRBJ2-2 NA
TGTGCCAGCAGTGAACCCTTCGGGGGGAAGTACAATGAGCAGTTCTTC CASSEPFGGKYNEQFF TRBV6-1 NA TRBJ2-1 TRBD2
TGTGCCAGCTCACCAACCGGGACACCTTCAGATAATTACTATGGCTACACCTTC CASSPTGTPSDNYYGYTF TRBV18 few TRBJ1-2 NA
TGTGCCAGCAGCTTGTATGGGGGGATGGCTGAAGCTTTCTTT CASSLYGGMAEAFF TRBV7-2 NA TRBJ1-1 NA
TGCGCCAGCAGTGCTGGGGCTTATGGCTACACCTTC CASSAGAYGYTF TRBV10-2 once TRBJ1-2 NA
TGTGCCAGCAGCTTAAGGCAGGGGGCCTACGAGCAGTACTTC CASSLRQGAYEQYF TRBV11-2 NA TRBJ2-7 TRBD1
TGTGCCAGCAGCCCCCAGGGTGTCCAAGAGACCCAGTACTTC CASSPQGVQETQYF TRBV5-4 NA TRBJ2-5 NA
TGTGCCAGCAGTTTATTCGTTGCGTCCGGGGAGCTGTTTTTT CASSLFVASGELFF TRBV27 NA TRBJ2-2 NA
TGTGCCAGCGTTGCGGGAGGGTCAGATACGCAGTATTTT CASVAGGSDTQYF TRBV28 NA TRBJ2-3 TRBD2
TGTGCCAGCAGCTTAGTCCTCTCACTGACAGATACGCAGTATTTT CASSLVLSLTDTQYF TRBV5-4 NA TRBJ2-3 NA
TGTGCCACCCGGGATCCTGGGCAGCCCCAGCATTTT CATRDPGQPQHF TRBV6-5 NA TRBJ1-5 NA
TGTGCCAGCTCCCCCGACAGGGAGAGAGGGGAGACCCAGTACTTC CASSPDRERGETQYF TRBV18 NA TRBJ2-5 TRBD1
TGTGCCAGCTCACCGCTCCGGGACAGCTCCTACGAGCAGTACTTC CASSPLRDSSYEQYF TRBV18 NA TRBJ2-7 TRBD1
TGTGCCAGCAGCCTAACCCCCCGGGTCCAAGAGACCCAGTACTTC CASSLTPRVQETQYF TRBV9 NA TRBJ2-5 NA
TGTGCCAGCAGTTACGACCCGGGACAGGGCGTCGAGCAGTACTTC CASSYDPGQGVEQYF TRBV6-5 NA TRBJ2-7 TRBD1
TGTGCCAGTAGAAAAGAGGACAGGGGGCAGCCCCAGCATTTT CASRKEDRGQPQHF TRBV19 NA TRBJ1-5 TRBD1
TGCGCCAGCAGCTTTTGGGACAGGGGCATGGGAAAACTGTTTTTT CASSFWDRGMGKLFF TRBV5-1 NA TRBJ1-4 TRBD1
TGTGCCAGCAGTTTAACGGGACAGGGCGAAAAACTGTTTTTT CASSLTGQGEKLFF TRBV6-1 NA TRBJ1-4 TRBD1
TGTGCCAGCATGCGCAACAGGGCCAGCACCGGGGAGCTGTTTTTT CASMRNRASTGELFF TRBV2 NA TRBJ2-2 NA
TGCGCCAGCAGCTTGGGTATTCGAGGCACCGGGGAGCTGTTTTTT CASSLGIRGTGELFF TRBV5-1 few TRBJ2-2 NA
TGTGCCAGCAGTCCAAACATGGCCACTGAAGCTTTCTTT CASSPNMATEAFF TRBV28 NA TRBJ1-1 NA
TGTGCCAGCAGCTTAGGAGGGACAGGGGGCGAGCAGTACTTC CASSLGGTGGEQYF TRBV7-2 NA TRBJ2-7 TRBD1
TGTGCCAGCAGCCGTACTTATACCTACGAGCAGTACTTC CASSRTYTYEQYF TRBV28 NA TRBJ2-7 NA
TGTGCCAGCAGCCCCTCGGGAGGGTCAGCGGCCCAGTACTTC CASSPSGGSAAQYF TRBV7-9 NA TRBJ2-5 TRBD2
TGTGCCAGCAGCTTATACGAGAGCGCTGACAATGAGCAGTTCTTC CASSLYESADNEQFF TRBV11-3 NA TRBJ2-1 NA
TGTGCCAGCAGCCGCCGACTAGCGGAACCCTACAATGAGCAGTTCTTC CASSRRLAEPYNEQFF TRBV4-2 NA TRBJ2-1 TRBD2
TGTGCCAGCAGTGGGGGGGGGCGCCGCGAGCAGTACTTC CASSGGGRREQYF TRBV2 NA TRBJ2-7 NA
TGCAGCGTCGAGGGGGTCGGGGAGACCCAGTACTTC CSVEGVGETQYF TRBV29-1 NA TRBJ2-5 NA
TGTGCCAGCAGACCCCTGGGACAGAACGAGCAGTACTTC CASRPLGQNEQYF TRBV5-6 once TRBJ2-7 TRBD1
TGTGCCAGCAGCTTCGGACAGTACACCGGGGAGCTGTTTTTT CASSFGQYTGELFF TRBV7-9 NA TRBJ2-2 NA
TGCGCCAGCAGCACCGGGACAGGGGGCTTCTACGAGCAGTACTTC CASSTGTGGFYEQYF TRBV5-1 NA TRBJ2-7 TRBD1
TGTGCCAGCAGTTATCGGGGAAAGACCGGGGAGCTGTTTTTT CASSYRGKTGELFF TRBV6-5 NA TRBJ2-2 NA
TGTGCCAGCAGCTTAGTGGAGCTGGGGAGGGATACGCAGTATTTT CASSLVELGRDTQYF TRBV7-9 NA TRBJ2-3 NA
TGTGCCTGCGGGGTGGCCCACTCCTACAATGAGCAGTTCTTC CACGVAHSYNEQFF TRBV30 NA TRBJ2-1 NA
TGTGCCAGCAGCGTCGGGGCGGGGGGCAACTATGGCTACACCTTC CASSVGAGGNYGYTF TRBV5-4 NA TRBJ1-2 NA
TGTGCCAGCAGTTACGCCGGGACAGGCTCCTACAATGAGCAGTTCTTC CASSYAGTGSYNEQFF TRBV6-5 once TRBJ2-1 TRBD1
TGTGCCAGCAGCGCCGGGACAGGGTCGAACACTGAAGCTTTCTTT CASSAGTGSNTEAFF TRBV7-9 NA TRBJ1-1 TRBD1
TGTGCCAGCAGCTTACAGGGTAATGAGCAGTTCTTC CASSLQGNEQFF TRBV7-9 NA TRBJ2-1 NA
TGTGCCACCCGGGGTGTGGCGGGCCTTACGAATAGCTCCTACGAGCAGTACTTC CATRGVAGLTNSSYEQYF TRBV15 few TRBJ2-7 NA
TGTGCCAGCAGCCAGCGACAGGGGGAGACCCAGTACTTC CASSQRQGETQYF TRBV7-2 NA TRBJ2-5 TRBD1
TGTGCCAGCAGCTTAGTACACGCTAATGAAAAACTGTTTTTT CASSLVHANEKLFF TRBV7-2 NA TRBJ1-4 NA
TGCGCCAGCAGCTGGGCCCGGGACAGGGTCCAAGAGACCCAGTACTTC CASSWARDRVQETQYF TRBV5-1 NA TRBJ2-5 TRBD1
TGTGCCAGCAGCCCCCCAGAGCGCAATGAGCAGTTCTTC CASSPPERNEQFF TRBV7-3 NA TRBJ2-1 NA
TGTGCCAGCAGTTTCCACCCGACTAGTCCGCCATACGAGCAGTACTTC CASSFHPTSPPYEQYF TRBV27 once TRBJ2-7 NA
TGTGCCAGCAGGGTGACAGGGGTTGAGACCCAGTACTTC CASRVTGVETQYF TRBV5-8 NA TRBJ2-5 TRBD1
TGTGCCAGTAGTAAGCCGAACACTGAAGCTTTCTTT CASSKPNTEAFF TRBV19 once TRBJ1-1 NA
TGTGCCAGCAGTTTAGGGTTATGGGAGGGAACGTACGAGCAGTACTTC CASSLGLWEGTYEQYF TRBV28 NA TRBJ2-7 TRBD2
TGTGCCTGGAGTGGGGCCAGTAGCAATCAGCCCCAGCATTTT CAWSGASSNQPQHF TRBV30 NA TRBJ1-5 NA